This entry features one TCR beta chain sequence. Its antigen has not been determined. Base qualities were left out, and no much larger clone turns up one base away. The immunoSEQ Assay was the method used to sequence TCRbeta CDR3 regions. After extraction, genomic DNA underwent amplification by bias-controlled multiplex PCR, followed by high-throughput sequencing. Concerning the study's data processing: To quantify the absolute abundance of every unique TCRbeta CDR3 region, sequences were collapsed and filtered. T cell fraction was estimated by normalization of TCRbeta template counts to usable DNA, with usable DNA being measured through amplification of reference genes present in all nucleated cells. Repertoire TCRs were annotated as SARS-CoV-2-specific when V gene, CDR3 amino acid sequence and J gene were exactly matched to a known reactive TCR set. The reference SARS-CoV-2 TCR set was obtained from MIRA and was filtered for enrichment in COVID-19-positive ImmuneCODE repertoires, whereby public or cross-reactive TCRs were removed. Drawing on the MIRA antigens, annotated TCRs were analysed further at the level of specific ORF or position within ORF. Breadth was defined as the number of annotated unique rearrangements divided by the total number of unique productive rearrangements, and depth was defined as the summed frequency of the annotated unique rearrangements. TCR breadth was compared between groups using two-sided Wilcoxon rank-sum tests. In its TCRdb copy, this immuneACCESS table keeps in-frame sequences only and misses some clones. Where compared with another copy, unresolved V genes explain less than half of these, and the others have no known cause. The D gene and trimming were derived from the DNA, and the V and J assignments and clone size from that table. This sample comprises around 250,000 clones, around 87% of them detected only once. The ten biggest clones cover 2.5% to 3.5% of the sample.

The germline V gene (reference sequence) specifies LGHDT as CDR1 and YNNKEL as CDR2. At the junction V is shortened by 4 bases and J by 1 base; bases outside the gene matches: 3. Spanning cysteine to phenylalanine, the CDR3 consists of 15 amino acids. Of all the DNA, just the CDR3 is kept, 45 bases in frame from base 1. The entry originates in a study of Ad26.COV2.S vaccination and SARS-CoV-2 variants listed by TCRdb under 2021. Background on the whole study: Donors in the vaccine arm were drawn from COV1001, a multicentre, randomized, double-blind, placebo-controlled phase I-IIa trial testing Ad26.COV2.S in healthy adults. Ad26.COV2.S was administered intramuscularly at 5 x 10^10 or 1 x 10^11 viral particles, either as a single shot or as two shots given 56 days apart. Trial participants were randomized into five groups of five, in which low-dose or high-dose Ad26.COV2.S was given once or twice, or placebo was given on both occasions. Investigators remained blinded to trial group allocation during experiments and outcome assessment. A total of around 32 samples were included in the TCR-sequenced set, comprising around 19 Ad26.COV2.S vaccine recipients, 5 placebo recipients and 8 SARS-CoV-2 convalescent individuals. TCRbeta repertoire sequencing served as the tool for gauging how specific and how broad the SARS-CoV-2-reactive T cell receptors were following Ad26.COV2.S vaccination.

The treatment or condition label for this specimen denotes: over 15 received Ad26.COV2.S at low or high dose, single or two shots; 5 received placebo; per-sample allocation not given. Repertoires of vaccine and placebo recipients were sequenced from samples taken on day 63 after the first injection. Cohort 1b enrolled roughly 25 adults aged 18-55 years at a single site in Boston, USA, between 29 July and 7 August 2020. Ad26.COV2.S consisted of a replication-incompetent adenovirus type 26 vector by which a prefusion-stabilized SARS-CoV-2 spike protein from the original Wuhan strain was expressed. The paper's findings and limits, for the study overall: Non-spike TCR breadth was comparable between vaccine and placebo recipients, consistent with the vaccine containing only spike. After vaccination, substantial breadth of spike-specific CD8+ and CD4+ T cell responses was reported. Spike-specific TCR breadth was higher in Ad26.COV2.S recipients than in placebo recipients (P = 0.0014). It was noted by the authors that total T cell responses may have been underestimated by the TCR breadth and depth analyses. The study was not powered to compare responses between vaccine doses or regimens.

Recombination connected TRBV3-1 (or the pseudogene TRBV3-2) to TRBJ2-2, and 7 junctional nucleotides match TRBD1. Sequencing used peripheral blood, obtained in a trial of Ad26.COV2.S vaccine versus placebo. The receptor comes from a person aged 18 to 59 who received the Ad26.COV2.S COVID-19 vaccine or a placebo. The nucleotide sequence is TGTGCCAGCAGCCCTGGACAGGAGAACACCGGGGAGCTGTTTTTT. Its protein product is CASSPGQENTGELFF.